This T cell receptor beta chain was profiled in a study of CD8+ T cells in alopecia areata. Looking at the study overall: Tofacitinib administration to treated patients was oral, at 5 to 10 mg twice daily. Tofacitinib treatment spanned 6 to 18 months, with 6 months off drug afterward.

General study findings and limits: The study found higher clonality in lesional than normal scalp, especially in alopecia totalis/universalis.

On this clone: Its antigen is not known.

V shed 3 bases and J 3 bases; nucleotides not matched to a gene: 6. In germline, CDR1 is WSHSY, CDR2 SAAADI. The CDR3 consists of 16 residues. Sequencing templates came from extracted RNA that was reverse transcribed into cDNA. The protocol was immunoSEQ multiplex PCR, while the TCRdb copy is restricted to in-frame clones and leaves out a portion. This sample has under 250,000 clones, with about 53% found just once. The receptor was isolated from a human donor with alopecia areata. The source was CD4+ T cells sorted from blood, collected at week 0. The chain uses TRBV10-2 and TRBJ2-4; 9 bases match TRBD1. This CDR3 reads CASSDGGQGGKNIQYF. The CDR3 nucleotides read TGCGCCAGCAGTGACGGGGGACAGGGCGGCAAAAACATTCAGTACTTC.